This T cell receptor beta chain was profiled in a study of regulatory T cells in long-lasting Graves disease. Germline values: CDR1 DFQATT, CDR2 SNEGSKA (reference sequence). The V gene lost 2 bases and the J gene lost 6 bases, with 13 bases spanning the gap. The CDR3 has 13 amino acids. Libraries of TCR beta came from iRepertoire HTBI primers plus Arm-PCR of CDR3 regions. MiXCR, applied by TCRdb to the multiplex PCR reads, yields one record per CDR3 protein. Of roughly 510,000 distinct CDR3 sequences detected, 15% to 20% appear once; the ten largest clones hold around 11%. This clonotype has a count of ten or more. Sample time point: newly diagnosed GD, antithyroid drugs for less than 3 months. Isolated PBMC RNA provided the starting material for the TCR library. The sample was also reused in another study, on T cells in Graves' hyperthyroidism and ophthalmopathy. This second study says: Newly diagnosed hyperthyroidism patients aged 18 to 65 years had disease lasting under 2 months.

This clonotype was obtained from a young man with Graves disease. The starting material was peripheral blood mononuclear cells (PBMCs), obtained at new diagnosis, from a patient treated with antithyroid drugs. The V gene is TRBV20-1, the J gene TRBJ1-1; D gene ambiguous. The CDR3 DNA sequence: TGCAGTGCTAGAAGAACGGCAGACTCTGAAGCTTTCTTT. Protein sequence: CSARRTADSEAFF.